These 11 T cell receptor beta chains were all obtained from the same sample, sequenced in a study of T cell changes during pregnancy in multiple sclerosis. The method was immunoSEQ multiplex PCR; TCRdb's version includes in-frame clones alone and lacks a portion of them. The sample shows approximately 23,000 clones, around 90% of them seen only once. Here the sequenced sample was CD4+ T cells from peripheral blood mononuclear cells, taken in the third trimester of pregnancy. These receptors came from a female donor in good health, enrolled as a control in a pregnancy study.

The gene calls are TRBV2 and TRBJ1-4; 8 bases fit TRBD1. The CDR3 is 17 amino acids. CDR1 and CDR2 (germline): SNHLY, FYNNEI. Trimming at V came to 3 bases and at J to 5 bases, leaving 11 bases not matched to a gene. The CDR3: CASSDPTGVGGNEKLFF. CDR3 bases: TGTGCCAGCAGTGATCCGACAGGGGTTGGAGGCAATGAAAAACTGTTTTTT.

A single count supports this clone. The chain carries TRBV5-1 and TRBJ1-2, with D perhaps matching TRBD1 (6 bases). Germline V gives CDR1 SGHRS, CDR2 YFSETQ. V lost 0 bases and J lost 6, with 21 bases in between. This CDR3 has 17 amino acids. The CDR3 protein is CASSLGWGQLKGDGYTF. CDR3 bases: TGCGCCAGCAGCTTGGGATGGGGGCAGCTAAAGGGGGATGGCTACACCTTC.

V and J are TRBV5-4 and TRBJ1-1, with 7 positions matching TRBD1. Germline-derived CDR1 and CDR2 are SGHNT and YYREEE (reference sequence). This CDR3 spans 14 amino acids. The J segment lost 1 base and the V segment lost 4 bases, leaving 4 bases of the junction unmatched. The CDR3 nucleotides are TGTGCCAGCAGCCCCCAGGGGGGGAACACTGAAGCTTTCTTT. It specifies CASSPQGGNTEAFF.

The DNA of the CDR3 is TGCGCCAGCAGCTTGGAAAGGGGGGAAGCTTTCTTT. This encodes CASSLERGEAFF. J is TRBJ1-1 and V is TRBV5-1; the D gene is possibly TRBD1 (6 bases). Per germline, CDR1 SGHRS and CDR2 YFSETQ. The CDR3 contains 12 residues. The V end lost 0 bases, the J end lost 8 bases, and 8 bases lay between the germline ends.

The CDR3 sequence: CASGLVQGLAGGVNEQFF. CDR3 DNA sequence: TGTGCTAGTGGTTTGGTACAAGGACTAGCGGGAGGAGTAAATGAGCAGTTCTTC. The V gene is TRBV12-5, the J gene TRBJ2-1; 14 bases line up with TRBD2. The V gene's germline CDR1 is LGHNT and CDR2 FRNRAP. The CDR3 sequence is 18 residues long. V trimming: 0 bases; J trimming: 7 bases; junction bases outside the gene matches: 8.

The chain has TRBV7-2 and TRBJ2-3; the match to TRBD2 covers 7 bases. The CDR3 totals 16 residues. The germline V gene encodes CDR1 SGHTA and CDR2 FQGNSA. The ends lost 1 base at V and 4 bases at J; junction bases unmatched: 8. The CDR3 DNA reads as TGTGCCAGCAGCTTAGGCGCGGGAGCGTCCGCAGATACGCAGTATTTT. It specifies CASSLGAGASADTQYF.

The chain joins TRBV5-1 to TRBJ2-7; 11 positions agree with TRBD2. Germline CDR1 is SGHRS and CDR2 is YFSETQ. The CDR3 spans 15 residues. J was trimmed by 4 bases and V by 7 bases; bases with no gene match: 10. The CDR3 spells CASSLGLAGTYEQYF. The CDR3 DNA sequence: TGCGCCAGCTCACTTGGACTAGCGGGCACTTACGAGCAGTACTTC.

CDR3 region: CASSLAPNQETQYF. DNA for the CDR3: TGCGCCAGCAGCTTGGCCCCCAACCAAGAGACCCAGTACTTC. The chain links TRBV5-1 to TRBJ2-5; D gene uncertain. Germline-derived CDR1 and CDR2 are SGHRS and YFSETQ. CDR3 length: 14 amino acids. Deletions cut 0 bases from V and 0 bases from J, with 6 bases between.

The rearrangement links TRBV5-1 to TRBJ2-3; D is possibly TRBD1 (5 bases). Germline V gives CDR1 SGHRS, CDR2 YFSETQ. Trimming cost V 4 bases and J 6 bases, with 9 bases left between them. The CDR3 is 12 amino acids. This CDR3 reads CASSPKGDTQYF. DNA for the CDR3: TGCGCCAGCAGCCCAAAGGGGGATACGCAGTATTTT.

J is TRBJ1-6 and V is TRBV5-8; maybe TRBD1 (6 bases). Germline V gives CDR1 SGHTS, CDR2 YDEGEE. The V gene lost 0 bases and the J gene lost 10 bases, with 11 bases spanning the gap. The CDR3 runs to 14 residues. Here the CDR3 DNA reads TGTGCCAGCAGCTTGGCGGCAGGGGAGTCACCCCTCCACTTT. As protein: CASSLAAGESPLHF.

This clone has only one observation. V usage is TRBV10-3 and J usage is TRBJ1-2, with D perhaps TRBD1 (5 bases). The CDR3 contains 16 residues. The germline gives CDR1 ENHRY, CDR2 SYGVKD. V was pared by 0 bases and J by 3 bases, with 14 bases between. The chain's CDR3 is CAISESDVTGDYGYTF. CDR3 sequence (DNA): TGTGCCATCAGTGAGTCGGATGTTACGGGGGACTATGGCTACACCTTC.